The 4 T cell receptor gamma chains presented below share a single source sample, sequenced in a study of intestinal T cells in coeliac disease. Each case's genomic DNA was extracted from ten 5-µm formalin-fixed paraffin-embedded scrolls. The TRG library came from roughly 200 ng of biopsy DNA amplified with LymphoTrack primers. TCRdb repeated clone calling on the multiplex PCR reads with CATT. This sample has about 880 gamma-chain clones, with about 54% found just once. The sequenced sample consisted of a duodenal biopsy. All receptors derive from a human donor with celiac disease.

The chain employs TRGV4 and TRGJ1 or TRGJ2. CDR1 is EGSTGY, CDR2 YDSYTSSV, per germline. J gave up 12 bases and V 8 bases, and 10 bases lay outside the gene matches. The CDR3 runs to 10 residues. The DNA for the CDR3 is TGTGCCACCTTCAACCGGAGGAAACTCTTT. Its protein is CATFNRRKLF.

The chain recombines TRGV2 with TRGJ1 or TRGJ2. This CDR3 region has 16 residues. CDR1 and CDR2 (germline): EGSNGY, YDSYNSKV. Germline trimming cut 0 bases from V and 0 bases from J; bases unmatched to any gene: 8. CDR3 DNA sequence: TGTGCCACCTGGGACGGGCGGGGCTGGAATTATTATAAGAAACTCTTT. Translation: CATWDGRGWNYYKKLF.

The V and J genes are TRGV9 and TRGJ1 or TRGJ2. The CDR3 runs to 10 residues. Germline V lookup: CDR1 GITISATS, CDR2 ISYDGTV (reference sequence). V was pared by 4 bases and J by 13 bases, with 7 bases of the junction left unmatched. CDR3 protein: CALWEGTKLF. CDR3 nucleotides: TGTGCCTTGTGGGAAGGTACAAAACTCTTT.

The rearrangement joins TRGV5 to TRGJP2. V was clipped by 3 bases and J by 5 bases; unmatched bases: 9. The V gene's germline CDR1 is VINAFY and CDR2 YDVSNSKD. The CDR3 sequence is 15 residues long. The CDR3: CATWDESRSDWIKTF. The CDR3 bases are TGTGCCACCTGGGACGAGTCGAGGAGTGATTGGATCAAGACGTTT.